A selection of T cell receptor beta chains follows, all from one sample in a study of OX40 agonist ivuxolimab in advanced cancers. The repertoire was sequenced with immunoSEQ multiplex PCR; TCRdb's copy has only in-frame clones and lacks some. This table has 20,000 to 25,000 clones, 80% to 90% appearing once. Material: CD4+ or CD8+ T cells sorted from blood, obtained in a trial of the OX40 agonist ivuxolimab. Receptors originate from an adult with an advanced solid tumor such as melanoma, head and neck, liver or kidney cancer. CDR3s include the opening cysteine and the closing phenylalanine or tryptophan. Fields, in order: V gene, J gene, D gene, clone size, CDR3 DNA, CDR3 protein. The D gene is left open where the match is weak. Clone size is stated in some rows and not others, as once, few, many or a class when expanded.

v_call: TRBV4-1
j_call: TRBJ2-7
d_call: .
clone_size: .
cdr3_nt: TGCGCCAGCAGCCAAGAAATAGGGGGCTACGAGCAGTACTTC
cdr3_aa: CASSQEIGGYEQYF

v_call: TRBV27
j_call: TRBJ2-7
d_call: TRBD1
clone_size: .
cdr3_nt: TGTGCCAGCTGGGAGACAGGGGGTAGGTACGAGCAGTACTTC
cdr3_aa: CASWETGGRYEQYF

v_call: TRBV11-2
j_call: TRBJ2-7
d_call: TRBD2
clone_size: .
cdr3_nt: TGTGCCAGCAGCCCCGGGACTAGCCATACCTACGAGCAGTACTTC
cdr3_aa: CASSPGTSHTYEQYF

v_call: TRBV5-6
j_call: TRBJ1-2
d_call: .
clone_size: .
cdr3_nt: TGTGCCAGCAGCTTGCGGGGACAAGGGGATGGCTACACCTTC
cdr3_aa: CASSLRGQGDGYTF

v_call: TRBV7-6
j_call: TRBJ2-7
d_call: .
clone_size: .
cdr3_nt: TGTGCCAGCAGCCCGGGTGGCTACGAGCAGTACTTC
cdr3_aa: CASSPGGYEQYF

v_call: TRBV28
j_call: TRBJ2-3
d_call: TRBD2
clone_size: .
cdr3_nt: TGTGCCAGCAGGGAGGGACTAGCGGGACCTCTTGGCACAGATACGCAGTATTTT
cdr3_aa: CASREGLAGPLGTDTQYF

v_call: TRBV6-6
j_call: TRBJ2-7
d_call: .
clone_size: .
cdr3_nt: TGTGCCAGCAGTTACGGATTAGGCCTCGGGCAGTACTTC
cdr3_aa: CASSYGLGLGQYF

v_call: TRBV9
j_call: TRBJ2-7
d_call: .
clone_size: once
cdr3_nt: TGTGCCAGCAGCGTAGGCGCGGTCTCCTACGAGCAGTACTTC
cdr3_aa: CASSVGAVSYEQYF

v_call: TRBV5-4
j_call: TRBJ2-1
d_call: TRBD1
clone_size: .
cdr3_nt: TGTGCCAGCAGCTTGGTGCAGGGGGCGAGCAATGAGCAGTTCTTC
cdr3_aa: CASSLVQGASNEQFF

v_call: TRBV30
j_call: TRBJ2-1
d_call: .
clone_size: .
cdr3_nt: TGTGCCTGGCGCAACCCTCGGGACAACGCAGCAAATGAGCAGTTCTTC
cdr3_aa: CAWRNPRDNAANEQFF

v_call: TRBV6-1
j_call: TRBJ2-7
d_call: TRBD2
clone_size: .
cdr3_nt: TGTGCCATCAGTGAATACCCAACCGGACTAGCGGGCTACGAGCAGTACTTC
cdr3_aa: CAISEYPTGLAGYEQYF

v_call: TRBV27
j_call: TRBJ2-7
d_call: .
clone_size: .
cdr3_nt: TGTGCCAGCTCTCCTGGGTCCGTTTTCCCTACCTACGAGCAGTACTTC
cdr3_aa: CASSPGSVFPTYEQYF

v_call: TRBV6-1
j_call: TRBJ1-2
d_call: .
clone_size: .
cdr3_nt: TGTGCCAGCAGTGAAGATGTGGGCTATGGCTACACCTTC
cdr3_aa: CASSEDVGYGYTF

v_call: TRBV11-2
j_call: TRBJ2-5
d_call: TRBD2
clone_size: .
cdr3_nt: TGTGCCAGCAACTCGGGACTAGCGAAGGAGACCCAGTACTTC
cdr3_aa: CASNSGLAKETQYF

v_call: TRBV11-3
j_call: TRBJ2-2
d_call: .
clone_size: .
cdr3_nt: TGTGCCAGCACCAACACCGGGGAGCTGTTTTTT
cdr3_aa: CASTNTGELFF

v_call: TRBV5-6
j_call: TRBJ1-2
d_call: TRBD1
clone_size: few
cdr3_nt: TGTGCCAGCACTCCCCCCGGGACAGATTTCGATGGCTACACCTTC
cdr3_aa: CASTPPGTDFDGYTF

v_call: TRBV4-1
j_call: TRBJ2-7
d_call: TRBD1
clone_size: once
cdr3_nt: TGCGCCAGCAGCCAACGTGGGACAGGGGTGAGAGAGCAGTACTTC
cdr3_aa: CASSQRGTGVREQYF

v_call: TRBV5-1
j_call: TRBJ2-5
d_call: .
clone_size: .
cdr3_nt: TGCGCCAGCAGCTTCCCCCTCGAGCCGCAAGGGAGAGAGACCCAGTACTTC
cdr3_aa: CASSFPLEPQGRETQYF

v_call: TRBV7-9
j_call: TRBJ2-1
d_call: .
clone_size: once
cdr3_nt: TGTGCCAGCAGCCCTACGTGGCGGACCCTCCCCTACAATGAGCAGTTCTTC
cdr3_aa: CASSPTWRTLPYNEQFF

v_call: TRBV27
j_call: TRBJ2-7
d_call: TRBD2
clone_size: .
cdr3_nt: TGTGCCAGCAGGCAGCGGGAGTACCCCTCCTACGAGCAGTACTTC
cdr3_aa: CASRQREYPSYEQYF

v_call: TRBV5-5
j_call: TRBJ2-7
d_call: .
clone_size: few
cdr3_nt: TGTGCCAGCAGCTTATTTAGCGGAACCTCCTACGAGCAGTACTTC
cdr3_aa: CASSLFSGTSYEQYF

v_call: TRBV28
j_call: TRBJ2-1
d_call: .
clone_size: .
cdr3_nt: TGTGCCAGCAGTCCCCCCGTTAGGAGCGAGCAGTTCTTC
cdr3_aa: CASSPPVRSEQFF